Listed here are 10 T cell receptor beta chains from one sample, sequenced in a study of neurological immune-mediated disorders. Each CDR3 protein is one row after TCRdb ran MiXCR on the 5' RACE reads. The sample lists approximately 47,000 distinct CDR3 sequences, roughly 13% occurring once. Stated time point: longitudinal time-point 3. Sequenced input: PBMCs. The source of these receptors is a male donor with HTLV-1-associated myelopathy (HAM/TSP).

This clonotype was picked up many times. The chain has TRBV5-6 and TRBJ2-4, with D tentatively TRBD1 or TRBD2 (6 bases each). The CDR3 is 16 amino acids. V was pared by 4 bases and J by 1 base, with 15 bases between. Per germline, CDR1 SGHDT and CDR2 YYEEEE. This CDR3 reads CASSVGGRIAKNIQYF. DNA for the CDR3: TGTGCCAGCAGCGTCGGGGGCAGGATCGCCAAAAACATTCAGTACTTC.

Only a few counts were recorded for this clonotype. The chain couples TRBV12-3 or TRBV12-4 to TRBJ2-7, with D maybe TRBD2 (6 bases). The CDR3 length is 12 residues. V was trimmed by 6 bases and J by 0 bases, leaving 6 bases between them. Here the CDR3 reads CASRRGSYEQYF. The CDR3 DNA reads TGTGCCAGCAGGCGGGGCTCCTACGAGCAGTACTTC.

The gene calls are TRBV10-2 and TRBJ1-2; D perhaps matches TRBD1 (5 bases). V lost 0 bases to trimming and J lost 7 bases, with 15 bases between them. Germline CDR1 is WSHSY and CDR2 is SAAADI. The CDR3 loop spans 15 amino acids. The CDR3 DNA follows: TGCGCCAGCAGTGAGTCGAGTGCGACAGCGGGTGGCTACACCTTC. This sequence encodes CASSESSATAGGYTF.

This clonotype has a count of ten or more. This chain uses TRBV7-2 with TRBJ1-4; 7 bases fit TRBD1. J was trimmed by 7 bases and V by 5 bases; bases with no gene match: 13. The germline V gene encodes CDR1 SGHTA and CDR2 FQGNSA. The CDR3 is made up of 16 amino acids. CDR3 DNA sequence: TGTGCCAGCAGCCCCGGGGATAGGGGGCAGGTTGAAAAACTGTTTTTT. This encodes CASSPGDRGQVEKLFF.

This clonotype showed up many times. The rearrangement uses TRBV29-1 and TRBJ2-1; D is perhaps TRBD1 (5 bases). Germline V gene data show CDR1 as SQVTM and CDR2 as ANQGSEA. V was trimmed by 7 bases and J by 1 base, leaving 8 bases between them. The CDR3 consists of 12 residues. The CDR3 sequence is CSAGISYNEQFF. The CDR3 DNA reads TGCAGCGCAGGGATTTCCTACAATGAGCAGTTCTTC.

This clonotype came up a few times. This rearrangement joins TRBV6-5 to TRBJ1-1; D possibly corresponds to TRBD1 (5 bases). With 6 bases removed from V and 3 bases from J, the gap between germline ends came to 11 bases. The CDR3 extends over 13 amino acids. Germline values: CDR1 MNHEY, CDR2 SVGAGI. The CDR3 here is CASRRQIYTEAFF. The CDR3 DNA reads TGTGCCAGCAGGAGACAGATTTACACTGAAGCTTTCTTT.

This clonotype has a count of ten or more. This rearrangement joins TRBV2 to TRBJ1-1; TRBD1 matches at 7 bases. The germline V gene encodes CDR1 SNHLY and CDR2 FYNNEI. The CDR3 is made up of 13 amino acids. Unmatched junction bases numbered 4, after V lost 6 bases and J lost 3 bases. Written as DNA, the CDR3 is TGTGCCAGCAGACCCGACAGGGACACTGAAGCTTTCTTT. Its translation: CASRPDRDTEAFF.

This clonotype has at least ten counts. The gene calls are TRBV29-1 and TRBJ2-1, with a weak D call TRBD2 (5 bases). Trimming pared 3 bases from V and 5 bases from J, leaving 5 bases between. The CDR3 spans 11 residues. Germline V gene sequence: CDR1 SQVTM, CDR2 ANQGSEA. CDR3 region: CSVDGDNEQFF. The CDR3 DNA reads TGCAGCGTTGACGGGGACAATGAGCAGTTCTTC.

This clonotype occurred many times. V is TRBV10-3 and J is TRBJ2-5, with 12 bases aligning to TRBD2. The CDR3 is made up of 14 amino acids. CDR1 is ENHRY and CDR2 is SYGVKD in the germline V gene. V gave up 6 bases and J gave up 4 bases; unmatched junction bases: 3. Here the CDR3 reads CAIRATSGGETQYF. As DNA, the CDR3 is TGTGCCATCAGGGCGACTAGCGGGGGAGAGACCCAGTACTTC.

This clonotype occurred many times. The chain links TRBV6-5 to TRBJ1-1; no definite D call. The CDR3 contains 15 residues. The germline V gene has CDR1 MNHEY and CDR2 SVGAGI. V lost 2 bases, J lost 4 bases, and 14 bases lay in between. The CDR3 here is CASSYDRVGSTEAFF. DNA for the CDR3: TGTGCCAGCAGTTACGATCGGGTTGGGAGCACTGAAGCTTTCTTT.